These 24 T cell receptor beta chains share one sample of origin, sequenced in a study of blood T cell repertoires in COVID-19. Method: immunoSEQ multiplex PCR; TCRdb's copy keeps in-frame clones and lacks some. The sample contains tens of thousands of clones, roughly 89% of which appear only once. The sample consisted of peripheral blood. The receptors originated from a middle-aged man with COVID-19, enrolled during active disease.

The chain combines TRBV28 with TRBJ2-5, with D possibly TRBD1 on 5 matching bases. The germline V gene encodes CDR1 MDHEN and CDR2 SYDVKM. V lost 6 bases and J lost 5, with 13 bases in between. The CDR3 loop spans 13 amino acids. DNA of the CDR3: TGTGCCAGCAGAACCAGGGCTGGGGAGACCCAGTACTTC. Translation: CASRTRAGETQYF.

In DNA, the CDR3 is TGTGCCAGCTCACTCTCCGGACAGGGCCCCACAGATACGCAGTATTTT. Amino acids: CASSLSGQGPTDTQYF. V and J are TRBV18 and TRBJ2-3; 8 nucleotides agree with TRBD1. CDR1 is KGHSH and CDR2 is LQKENI in the germline V gene. The V gene end was trimmed by 4 bases and the J gene end by 2 bases; junction bases not matched to a gene: 8. The CDR3 totals 16 residues. Complete variable domain (other parts from reference TRBV18 and TRBJ2-3): NAGVMQNPRHLVRRRGQEARLRCSPMKGHSHVYWYRQLPEEGLKFMVYLQKENIIDESGMPKERFSAEFPKEGPSILRIQQVVRGDSAAYFCASSLSGQGPTDTQYFGPGTRLTVL.

This clone occurred a few times. The CDR3 DNA reads TGTGCCAGCAGCTCCAGTGGCTCCTACGAGCAGTACTTC. Protein: CASSSSGSYEQYF. The V and J genes are TRBV6-5 and TRBJ2-7; D is unresolved. The CDR3 extends over 13 amino acids. Per germline, CDR1 MNHEY and CDR2 SVGAGI. V was cut by 6 bases and J by 0 bases, with 9 bases left in between.

This clone has a single count. The rearrangement joins TRBV3-1 (or the pseudogene TRBV3-2) to TRBJ2-1; 11 nucleotides line up with TRBD2. The CDR3 has 16 residues. V trimming: 7 bases; J trimming: 2 bases; junction bases outside the gene matches: 7. The germline CDR1 and CDR2 sequences are LGHDT and YNNKEL (reference sequence). The CDR3 loop is CASTPSGRSPYNEQFF. The CDR3, as DNA: TGTGCCAGCACCCCTAGCGGGAGGAGCCCCTACAATGAGCAGTTCTTC.

V and J are TRBV3-1 (or the pseudogene TRBV3-2) and TRBJ1-6; D uncertain. CDR3 length: 14 amino acids. The germline V and J ends were trimmed by 4 bases and 9 bases, with 13 bases remaining between them. The germline V gene has CDR1 LGHDT and CDR2 YNNKEL (reference sequence). Written as DNA, the CDR3 is TGTGCCAGCAGCCCTCCGGAGGGAGGTTCACCCCTCCACTTT. Translated: CASSPPEGGSPLHF.

This chain joins TRBV12-3 or TRBV12-4 and TRBJ1-1, with D hard to call. The CDR3 is 13 amino acids. V lost 3 bases to trimming and J lost 3 bases, with 8 bases between them. The CDR3 sequence is CASSLSTDTEAFF. As DNA, the CDR3 is TGTGCCAGCAGTTTGTCCACGGACACTGAAGCTTTCTTT.

The chain employs TRBV9 and TRBJ2-1, with no clear D. Trimming took 3 bases from V and 0 from J, leaving 7 bases between them. CDR3 length equals 14 residues. The germline gives CDR1 SGDLS, CDR2 YYNGEE. CDR3 DNA: TGTGCCAGCAGCGACTCGAGCTCCTACAATGAGCAGTTCTTC. Translating gives CASSDSSSYNEQFF.

The J gene is TRBJ2-3, the V gene TRBV5-1, with a weak D call TRBD1 (7 bases). In germline, CDR1 is SGHRS, CDR2 YFSETQ. The CDR3 runs to 17 residues. Trimming stripped 0 bases from V and 3 bases from J, with 17 bases between. CDR3 region: CASSLALGGGETDTQYF. The CDR3 region has the DNA TGCGCCAGCAGCTTGGCCCTCGGAGGGGGCGAGACAGATACGCAGTATTTT.

This rearrangement joins TRBV6-5 to TRBJ1-1; 9 bases line up with TRBD1. With 6 bases clipped from V and 6 bases from J, the junction kept 5 bases outside the gene matches. CDR1 and CDR2 from the germline V gene are MNHEY and SVGAGI. This CDR3 has 13 residues. The CDR3 region is CASRRDRVAEAFF. The DNA of the CDR3 is TGTGCCAGCAGGAGGGACAGGGTGGCTGAAGCTTTCTTT.

The V gene is TRBV12-3 or TRBV12-4, the J gene TRBJ1-2; weak D call: TRBD1 (5 bases). The CDR3 consists of 13 residues. Trimming pared 3 bases from V and 2 bases from J, leaving 7 bases between. The CDR3 DNA reads as TGTGCCAGCAGTTTCAACAGGAACTATGGCTACACCTTC. It is translated as CASSFNRNYGYTF.

This chain uses TRBV21-1 with TRBJ2-3; the D call of TRBD2 is as the table states it, not checked on the DNA. TRBV21-1 is marked as a pseudogene. This CDR3 spans 16 amino acids. For the CDR3, the DNA is TGTGCCAGCAGCAAAGGGGGTAGCGGGAGCTCAGATACGCAGTATTTT. Translation: CASSKGGSGSSDTQYF.

The chain links TRBV5-1 to TRBJ2-1, with 13 nucleotides matching TRBD2. V shed 4 bases, J shed 6 bases, and the junction held 7 bases outside the gene matches. CDR3 length: 16 amino acids. In germline, CDR1 is SGHRS, CDR2 YFSETQ. This chain's CDR3 is CASSTGTSGITNEQFF. For the CDR3, the DNA is TGCGCCAGCAGCACCGGGACTAGCGGGATTACCAATGAGCAGTTCTTC.

The chain has TRBV12-5 and TRBJ1-4; a possible D gene is TRBD1 (5 bases). The V end was cut by 3 bases, the J end by 0 bases, with 8 bases between. From germline, CDR1 is LGHNT and CDR2 FRNRAP. The CDR3 runs 15 residues. CDR3 in amino acids: CASGLGEATNEKLFF. The CDR3 DNA reads as TGTGCTAGTGGTTTAGGGGAAGCAACTAATGAAAAACTGTTTTTT.

The CDR3 nucleotides read TGTGCCAGCAGTGAGACAGGGGTGACCGGGGAGCTGTTTTTT. Protein sequence: CASSETGVTGELFF. This chain uses TRBV2 with TRBJ2-2, with 8 bases that match TRBD1. Germline CDR1 and CDR2: SNHLY and FYNNEI. The CDR3 has 14 residues. The V and J ends lost 3 bases and 5 bases, in that order; junction bases with no gene match: 2.

CDR3 in DNA: TGTGCCAGCAGCGTAGTAGGTAGCCTTAATGAGCAGTTCTTC. Its translation: CASSVVGSLNEQFF. The rearrangement uses TRBV9 and TRBJ2-1; no firm D call. This CDR3 region has 14 residues. The V gene's germline CDR1 is SGDLS and CDR2 YYNGEE. Trimming pared 0 bases from V and 7 bases from J, leaving 11 bases between.

The gene calls are TRBV27 and TRBJ2-5; perhaps TRBD2 as D (5 bases). CDR1 MNHEY and CDR2 SMNVEV come from the germline V gene (reference sequence). V was trimmed by 5 bases and J by 7 bases, leaving 26 bases between them. This CDR3 contains 17 residues. The CDR3 DNA reads as TGTGCCAGCAGTCCCGACGGCCCGGACTCCGGCCCAGGGACCCAGTACTTC. Amino acids: CASSPDGPDSGPGTQYF.

The gene calls are TRBV27 and TRBJ2-7; TRBD2 might be the D (5 bases). Trimming removed 3 bases from V and 6 bases from J, with 12 bases in between. The germline CDR1 and CDR2 sequences are MNHEY and SMNVEV (reference sequence). The CDR3 length is 13 residues. CDR3 residues: CASSFGDRGEQYF. In DNA, the CDR3 is TGTGCCAGCAGTTTCGGGGATCGGGGCGAGCAGTACTTC.

This clone has only one observation. The J gene is TRBJ2-7, the V gene TRBV5-4; D unresolved. Germline CDR1 is SGHNT and CDR2 is YYREEE (reference sequence). The CDR3 sequence is 14 residues long. V lost 3 bases and J 0 bases, leaving 10 bases between the germline ends. The CDR3 bases are TGTGCCAGCAGCTCACCTGGTAGCTCCTACGAGCAGTACTTC. This codes for CASSSPGSSYEQYF.

This clone was seen once. The chain carries TRBV4-2 and TRBJ2-3; D is undetermined. The length of the CDR3 is 17 residues. With 0 bases removed from V and 1 base from J, the gap between germline ends came to 14 bases. Germline CDR1 reads LGHNA; CDR2 reads YNFKEQ. The CDR3 sequence is CASSQDSRAAGTDTQYF. CDR3 in DNA: TGTGCCAGCAGCCAAGATTCCCGAGCCGCCGGCACAGATACGCAGTATTTT.

The rearrangement links TRBV5-5 to TRBJ1-2; 8 bases fit TRBD1. V dropped 4 bases and J dropped 8; count of bases not matched to a gene: 7. There are 13 residues in the CDR3. The germline V gene has CDR1 SGHKS and CDR2 YYEKEE (reference sequence). CDR3 residues: CASSPGQVGGYTF. CDR3 nucleotide sequence: TGTGCCAGCAGCCCGGGACAGGTCGGGGGCTACACCTTC.

This clone was observed once. This sequence joins TRBV5-1 and TRBJ2-1, with 10 positions matching TRBD2. Germline V gene lookup returns CDR1 SGHRS and CDR2 YFSETQ. V trimming: 0 bases; J trimming: 5 bases; junction bases outside the gene matches: 5. The CDR3 is 16 residues long. The CDR3 loop is CASSLGSGGAHNEQFF. CDR3 DNA: TGCGCCAGCAGCTTGGGGAGCGGGGGGGCTCACAATGAGCAGTTCTTC.

This chain uses TRBV2 with TRBJ2-5; D is perhaps TRBD1 (5 bases). The CDR3 is 14 residues long. Trimming removed 8 bases from V and 5 bases from J, with 18 bases in between. CDR1 is SNHLY and CDR2 is FYNNEI in the germline V gene. In nucleotides, the CDR3 is TGTGCCAGCCGCCGTGACAGATTTGTGGAGACCCAGTACTTC. Its translation: CASRRDRFVETQYF. The full variable domain, in which reference TRBV2 and TRBJ2-5 provide the parts outside the CDR3, is EPEVTQTPSHQVTQMGQEVILRCVPISNHLYFYWYRQILGQKVEFLVSFYNNEISEKSEIFDDQFSVERPDGSNFTLKIRSTKLEDSAMYFCASRRDRFVETQYFGPGTRLLVL.

The J gene is TRBJ2-6, the V gene TRBV28, with 9 bases identical to TRBD1. From germline, CDR1 is MDHEN and CDR2 SYDVKM. CDR3 length: 18 amino acids. The J segment lost 4 bases and the V segment lost 10 bases, leaving 17 bases of the junction unmatched. CDR3 sequence reads: CATVDGQGLSLGANVLTF. The CDR3 coding sequence is TGTGCCACCGTGGATGGACAGGGGCTCTCTCTGGGGGCCAACGTCCTGACTTTC.

J is TRBJ2-5 and V is TRBV9, with TRBD2 matching over 7 bases. With V trimmed by 0 bases and J by 1 base, 0 bases remained unmatched. The germline V gene has CDR1 SGDLS and CDR2 YYNGEE. The CDR3 sequence is 14 residues long. The CDR3 region has the DNA TGTGCCAGCAGCGTAGGGGGGGGCCAAGAGACCCAGTACTTC. Translation: CASSVGGGQETQYF.